This TCR beta chain was sequenced for a study of cytomegalovirus exposure and HLA in healthy donors. Study details: A previous analysis identified around 120 million unique TCR beta sequences derived from around 200 million T cells.

Whole-study results and caveats: Being indistinguishable, some V segments were excluded, TRBV6-2 and TRBV6-3 among them.

On this clone: Its antigen is unknown.

V was trimmed by 8 bases and J by 2 bases, leaving 12 bases between them. CDR3 length: 14 amino acids. CDR1 is SGHVS and CDR2 is FNYEAQ in the germline V gene. Researchers ran the PCR with 60 Vbeta and 13 Jbeta primers. Clones were read by immunoSEQ multiplex PCR, and TCRdb kept only the in-frame ones, dropping some. The sample yields some 110,000 clones, roughly 81% seen once. The V and J genes are TRBV7-6 and TRBJ2-2, with D possibly TRBD2 on 6 matching bases. The sample was PBMCs. The sequence came from a woman aged 25-40 years in good health and CMV-seronegative. DNA for the CDR3: TGTGCCAGCGGGGCGGGACCTAACACCGGGGAGCTGTTTTTT. This gives the protein CASGAGPNTGELFF.